One sample yielded the 3 T cell receptor beta chains listed below, sequenced in a study of blood T cells in healthy people across ages. Primers used in a second PCR of roughly 6 to 12 cycles were a sample-barcoded 5' primer and a J-beta primer mix. TCRdb re-analysed the 5' RACE reads in MiXCR, keeping a single row per CDR3 protein. The sample yields 1.8 million or so distinct CDR3 sequences, about two fifths seen once. Sequencing was done on a sample of blood. These receptors were collected from a human donor in good health.

For this clonotype: A junction boundary mismatches the germline segment, possibly from a read error. The chain couples TRBV29-1 to TRBJ2-5, with TRBD1 matching 10 bases. The J call may be in error: the DNA end matches TRBJ2-7 better. CDR1 and CDR2 from the germline V gene are SQVTM and ANQGSEA. The CDR3 has 15 amino acids. DNA of the CDR3: TGCAGCGTTAAAGATGGGACAGGGGAATCCTACGAGCAGTACTTC. It codes for CSVKDGTGESYEQYF.

This clonotype has a handful of counts. The chain combines TRBV28 with TRBJ2-7; D call uncertain. The CDR3 is 13 residues long. Germline CDR1 is MDHEN and CDR2 is SYDVKM. V lost 6 bases to trimming and J lost 4 bases, with 13 bases between them. CDR3 in DNA: TGTGCCAGCAGCAACCATAGAGGTTACGAGCAGTACTTC. Its protein product is CASSNHRGYEQYF.

The rearrangement uses TRBV7-9 and TRBJ2-3; D not certain. The CDR3 loop spans 16 amino acids. The germline V gene has CDR1 SEHNR and CDR2 FQNEAQ (reference sequence). Trimming removed 6 bases at V and 0 bases at J, with 16 bases between. The DNA for the CDR3 is TGTGCCAGCAGGGCGTTGACTTTGGTGAGCACAGATACGCAGTATTTT. It yields the protein CASRALTLVSTDTQYF.